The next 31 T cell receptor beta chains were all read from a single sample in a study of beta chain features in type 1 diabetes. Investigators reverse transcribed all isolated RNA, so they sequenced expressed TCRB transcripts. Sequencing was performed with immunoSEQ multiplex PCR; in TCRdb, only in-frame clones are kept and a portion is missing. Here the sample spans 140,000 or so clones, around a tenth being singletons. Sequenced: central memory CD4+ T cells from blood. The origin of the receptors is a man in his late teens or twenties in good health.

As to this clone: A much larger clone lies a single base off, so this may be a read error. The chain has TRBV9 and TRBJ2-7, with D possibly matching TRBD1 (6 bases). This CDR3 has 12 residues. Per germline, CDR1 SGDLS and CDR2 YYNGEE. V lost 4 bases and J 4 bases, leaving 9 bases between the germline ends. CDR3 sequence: CASSPDRYEQYF. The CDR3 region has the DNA TGTGCCAGCAGCCCCGACAGGTACGAGCAGTACTTC. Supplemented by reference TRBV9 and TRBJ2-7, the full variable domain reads DSGVTQTPKHLITATGQRVTLRCSPRSGDLSVYWYQQSLDQGLQFLIQYYNGEERAKGNILERFSAQQFPDLHSELNLSSLELGDSALYFCASSPDRYEQYFGPGTRLTVT.

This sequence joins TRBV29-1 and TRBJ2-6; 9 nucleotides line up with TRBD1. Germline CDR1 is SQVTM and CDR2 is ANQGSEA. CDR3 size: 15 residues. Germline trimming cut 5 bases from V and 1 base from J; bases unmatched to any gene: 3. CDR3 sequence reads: CSVLTGGSGANVLTF. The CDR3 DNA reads TGCAGCGTTCTGACAGGGGGGTCTGGGGCCAACGTCCTGACTTTC.

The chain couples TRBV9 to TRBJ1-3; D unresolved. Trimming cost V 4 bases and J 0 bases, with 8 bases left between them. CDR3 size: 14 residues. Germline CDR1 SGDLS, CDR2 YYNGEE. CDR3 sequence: CASSTGGSGNTIYF. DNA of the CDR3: TGTGCCAGCAGCACTGGAGGCTCTGGAAACACCATATATTTT.

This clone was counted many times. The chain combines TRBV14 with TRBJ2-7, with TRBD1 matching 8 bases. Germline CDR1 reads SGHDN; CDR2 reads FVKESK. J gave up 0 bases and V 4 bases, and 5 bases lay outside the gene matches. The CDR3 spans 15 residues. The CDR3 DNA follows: TGTGCCAGCAGCCGAGTGACAGGGGACTCCTACGAGCAGTACTTC. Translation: CASSRVTGDSYEQYF.

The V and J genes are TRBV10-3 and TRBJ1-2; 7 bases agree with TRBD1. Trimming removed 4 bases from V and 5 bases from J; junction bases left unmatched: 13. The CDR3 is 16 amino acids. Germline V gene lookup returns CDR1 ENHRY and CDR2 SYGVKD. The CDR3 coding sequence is TGTGCCATCAGTGGGAGTAATACGGGACAGCAATATGGCTACACCTTC. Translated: CAISGSNTGQQYGYTF.

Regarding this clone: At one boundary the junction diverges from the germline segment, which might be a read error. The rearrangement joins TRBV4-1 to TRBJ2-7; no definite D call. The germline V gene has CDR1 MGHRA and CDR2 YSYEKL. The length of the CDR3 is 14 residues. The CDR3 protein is CASSQDHAPYEQYF. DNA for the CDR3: TGCGCCAGCAGCCAAGACCACGCTCCGTACGAGCAATACTTC.

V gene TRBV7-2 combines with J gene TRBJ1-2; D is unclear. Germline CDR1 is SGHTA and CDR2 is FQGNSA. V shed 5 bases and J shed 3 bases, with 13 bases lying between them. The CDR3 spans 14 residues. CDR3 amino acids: CASSPQWSHYGYTF. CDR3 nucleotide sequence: TGTGCCAGCAGCCCACAATGGTCCCACTATGGCTACACCTTC.

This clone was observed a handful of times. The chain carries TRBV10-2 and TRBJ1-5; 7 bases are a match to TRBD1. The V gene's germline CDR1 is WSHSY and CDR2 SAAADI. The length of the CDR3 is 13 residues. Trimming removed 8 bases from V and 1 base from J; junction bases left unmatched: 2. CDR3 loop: CASRGQSNQPQHF. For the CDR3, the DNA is TGCGCCAGCCGGGGACAGAGCAATCAGCCCCAGCATTTT.

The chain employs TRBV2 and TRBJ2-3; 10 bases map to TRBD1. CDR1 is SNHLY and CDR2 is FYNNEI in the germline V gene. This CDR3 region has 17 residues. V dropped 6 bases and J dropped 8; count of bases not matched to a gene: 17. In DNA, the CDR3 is TGTGCCAGCAGCACTCGCCCCCCGGGACAGGGGTATGGTACGCAGTATTTT. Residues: CASSTRPPGQGYGTQYF.

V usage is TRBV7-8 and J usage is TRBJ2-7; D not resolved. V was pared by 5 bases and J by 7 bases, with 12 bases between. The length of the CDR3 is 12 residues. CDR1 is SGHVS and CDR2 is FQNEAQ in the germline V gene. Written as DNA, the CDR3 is TGTGCCAGCAGCCCTACGGGTCGGGAGCAGTACTTC. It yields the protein CASSPTGREQYF.

The CDR3 spells CASRATGTGVAGELFF. CDR3 coding DNA: TGTGCCAGCAGAGCCACCGGGACAGGGGTAGCCGGGGAGCTGTTTTTT. The V call is TRBV7-9, the J call TRBJ2-2, with 10 bases matching TRBD1. Germline assignment: CDR1 SEHNR and CDR2 FQNEAQ (reference sequence). The CDR3 length is 16 residues. The V gene end was trimmed by 6 bases and the J gene end by 6 bases; junction bases not matched to a gene: 10.

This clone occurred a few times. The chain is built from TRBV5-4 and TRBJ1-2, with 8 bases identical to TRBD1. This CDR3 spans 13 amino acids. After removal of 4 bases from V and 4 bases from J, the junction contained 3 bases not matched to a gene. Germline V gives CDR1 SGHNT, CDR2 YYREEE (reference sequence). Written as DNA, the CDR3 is TGTGCCAGCAGCGACAGGGGAGGCTATGGCTACACCTTC. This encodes CASSDRGGYGYTF.

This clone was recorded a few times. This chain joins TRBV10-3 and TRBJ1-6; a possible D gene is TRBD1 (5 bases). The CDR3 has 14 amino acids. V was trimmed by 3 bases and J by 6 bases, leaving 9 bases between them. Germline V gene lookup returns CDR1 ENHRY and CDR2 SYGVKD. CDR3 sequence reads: CAISEGDSNSPLHF. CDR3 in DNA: TGTGCCATCAGTGAAGGGGACTCTAATTCACCCCTCCACTTT.

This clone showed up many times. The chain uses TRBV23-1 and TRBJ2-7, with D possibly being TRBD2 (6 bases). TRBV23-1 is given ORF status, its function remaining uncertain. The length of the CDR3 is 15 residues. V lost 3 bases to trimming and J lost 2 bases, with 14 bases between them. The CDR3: CASSQGSGGAYEQYF. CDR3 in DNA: TGCGCCAGCAGTCAGGGCTCCGGGGGAGCCTACGAGCAGTACTTC.

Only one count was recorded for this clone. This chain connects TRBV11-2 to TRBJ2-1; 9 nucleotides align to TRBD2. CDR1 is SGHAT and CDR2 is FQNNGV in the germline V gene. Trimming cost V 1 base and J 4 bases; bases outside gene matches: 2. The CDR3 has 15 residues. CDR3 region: CASSLVLAGYNEQFF. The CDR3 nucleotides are TGTGCCAGCAGCTTAGTTCTAGCGGGGTACAATGAGCAGTTCTTC.

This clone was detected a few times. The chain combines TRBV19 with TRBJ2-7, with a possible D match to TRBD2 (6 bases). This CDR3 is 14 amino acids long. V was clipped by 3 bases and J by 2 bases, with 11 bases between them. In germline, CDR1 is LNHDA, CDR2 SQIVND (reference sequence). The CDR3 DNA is TGTGCCAGTAGTATTCGGGGGACGCCCTACGAGCAGTACTTC. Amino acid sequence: CASSIRGTPYEQYF.

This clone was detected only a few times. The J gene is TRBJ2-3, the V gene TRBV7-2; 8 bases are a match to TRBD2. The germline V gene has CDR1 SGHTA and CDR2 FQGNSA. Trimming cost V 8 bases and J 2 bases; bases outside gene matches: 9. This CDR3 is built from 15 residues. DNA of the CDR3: TGTGCCAGCTGTATGGCGGGGGGTATCACAGATACGCAGTATTTT. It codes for CASCMAGGITDTQYF.

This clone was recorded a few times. The CDR3 protein is CASSLWSSGRTDTQYF. CDR3 DNA: TGTGCCAGCAGCCTCTGGTCTAGCGGGAGGACAGATACGCAGTATTTT. The chain employs TRBV5-6 and TRBJ2-3; 11 nucleotides align to TRBD2. The CDR3 loop spans 16 amino acids. Germline loops: CDR1 SGHDT, CDR2 YYEEEE. The trim removed 4 bases at V and 3 bases at J, leaving 7 bases unmatched. The variable domain in full, with the rest retrieved from reference TRBV5-6 and TRBJ2-3, is DAGVTQSPTHLIKTRGQQVTLRCSPKSGHDTVSWYQQALGQGPQFIFQYYEEEERQRGNFPDRFSGHQFPNYSSELNVNALLLGDSALYLCASSLWSSGRTDTQYFGPGTRLTVL.

Written as DNA, the CDR3 is TGTGCCAGCAGCCCAGGAGCGGAGTTTGGGGAAAAACTGTTTTTT. Its protein product is CASSPGAEFGEKLFF. The chain joins TRBV5-6 to TRBJ1-4; D not certain. The CDR3 loop spans 15 amino acids. CDR1 and CDR2 (germline): SGHDT, YYEEEE. Trimming pared 4 bases from V and 8 bases from J, leaving 18 bases between.

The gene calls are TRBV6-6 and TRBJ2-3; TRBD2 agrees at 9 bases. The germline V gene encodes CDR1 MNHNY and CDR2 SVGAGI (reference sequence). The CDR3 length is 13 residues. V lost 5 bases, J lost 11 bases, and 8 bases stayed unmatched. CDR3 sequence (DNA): TGTGCCAGCAGTGGGGGAGCGGGGGGTAAGCAGTATTTT. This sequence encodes CASSGGAGGKQYF.

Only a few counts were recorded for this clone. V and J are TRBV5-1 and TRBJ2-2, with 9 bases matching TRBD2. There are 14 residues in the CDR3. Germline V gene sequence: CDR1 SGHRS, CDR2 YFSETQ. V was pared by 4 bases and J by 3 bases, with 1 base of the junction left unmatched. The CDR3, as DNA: TGCGCCAGCAGCCTAGCGGGGTACACCGGGGAGCTGTTTTTT. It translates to CASSLAGYTGELFF. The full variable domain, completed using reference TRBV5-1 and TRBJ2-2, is KAGVTQTPRYLIKTRGQQVTLSCSPISGHRSVSWYQQTPGQGLQFLFEYFSETQRNKGNFPGRFSGRQFSNSRSEMNVSTLELGDSALYLCASSLAGYTGELFFGEGSRLTVL.

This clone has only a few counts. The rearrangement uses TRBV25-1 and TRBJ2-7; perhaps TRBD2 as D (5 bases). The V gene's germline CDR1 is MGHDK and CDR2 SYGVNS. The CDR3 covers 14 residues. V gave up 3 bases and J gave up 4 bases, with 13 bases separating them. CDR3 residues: CASSDPRGIYEQYF. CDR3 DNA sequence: TGTGCCAGCAGTGACCCACGAGGGATTTACGAGCAGTACTTC.

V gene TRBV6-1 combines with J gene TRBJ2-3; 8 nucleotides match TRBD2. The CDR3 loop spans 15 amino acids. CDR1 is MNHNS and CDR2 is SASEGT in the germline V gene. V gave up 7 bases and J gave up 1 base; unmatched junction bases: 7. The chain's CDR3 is CASNDGGGGTDTQYF. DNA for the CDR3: TGTGCCAGCAACGACGGGGGGGGCGGCACAGATACGCAGTATTTT.

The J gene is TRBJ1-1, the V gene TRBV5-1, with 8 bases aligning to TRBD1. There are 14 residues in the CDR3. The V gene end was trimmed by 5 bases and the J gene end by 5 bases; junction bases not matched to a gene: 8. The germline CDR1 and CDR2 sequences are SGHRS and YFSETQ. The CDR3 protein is CASRPGQGGTEAFF. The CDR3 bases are TGCGCCAGCAGACCCGGACAGGGTGGAACTGAAGCTTTCTTT.

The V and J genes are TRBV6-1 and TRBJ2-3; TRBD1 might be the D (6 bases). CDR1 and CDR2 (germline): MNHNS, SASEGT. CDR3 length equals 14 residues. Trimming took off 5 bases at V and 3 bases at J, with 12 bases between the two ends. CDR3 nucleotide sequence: TGTGCCAGCAGTCCTGGGGGCTGGACAGATACGCAGTATTTT. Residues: CASSPGGWTDTQYF.

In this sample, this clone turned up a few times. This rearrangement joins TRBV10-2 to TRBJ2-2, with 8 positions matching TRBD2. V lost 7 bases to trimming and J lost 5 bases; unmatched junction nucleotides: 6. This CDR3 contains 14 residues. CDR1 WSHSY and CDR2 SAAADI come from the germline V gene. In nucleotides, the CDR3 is TGCGCCAGCACTGGGACTAGTAAAACCGGGGAGCTGTTTTTT. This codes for CASTGTSKTGELFF.

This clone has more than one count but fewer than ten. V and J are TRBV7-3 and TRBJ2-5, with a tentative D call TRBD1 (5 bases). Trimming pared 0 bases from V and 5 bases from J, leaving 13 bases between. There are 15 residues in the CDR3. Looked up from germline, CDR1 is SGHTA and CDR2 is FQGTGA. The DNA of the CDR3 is TGTGCCAGCAGCTTAACCAGGGCGGATGGGGAGACCCAGTACTTC. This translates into CASSLTRADGETQYF.

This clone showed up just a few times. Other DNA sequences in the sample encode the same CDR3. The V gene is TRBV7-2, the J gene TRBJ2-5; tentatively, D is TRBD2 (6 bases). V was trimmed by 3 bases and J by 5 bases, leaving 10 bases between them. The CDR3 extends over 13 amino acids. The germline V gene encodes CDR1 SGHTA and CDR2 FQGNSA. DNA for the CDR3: TGTGCCAGCAGCTTCCAAGGGAGGGAGACCCAGTACTTC. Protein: CASSFQGRETQYF.

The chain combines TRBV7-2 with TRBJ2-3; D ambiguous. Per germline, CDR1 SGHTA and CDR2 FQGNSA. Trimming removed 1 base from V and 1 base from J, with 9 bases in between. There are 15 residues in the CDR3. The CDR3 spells CASSLGLPRTDTQYF. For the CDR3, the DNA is TGTGCCAGCAGCTTAGGCCTACCACGCACAGATACGCAGTATTTT.

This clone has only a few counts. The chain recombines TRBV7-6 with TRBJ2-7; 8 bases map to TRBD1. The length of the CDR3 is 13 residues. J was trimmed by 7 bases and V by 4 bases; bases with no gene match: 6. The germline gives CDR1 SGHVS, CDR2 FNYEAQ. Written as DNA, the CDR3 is TGTGCCAGCAGCTCCAGGGGGCAGGGGGAGCAGTACTTC. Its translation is CASSSRGQGEQYF.

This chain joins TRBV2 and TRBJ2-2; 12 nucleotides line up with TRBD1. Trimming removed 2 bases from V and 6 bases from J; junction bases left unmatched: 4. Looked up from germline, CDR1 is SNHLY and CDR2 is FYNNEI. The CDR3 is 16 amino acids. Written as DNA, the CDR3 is TGTGCCAGCAGTGAACCGGGACAGGGGGCCTCCGGGGAGCTGTTTTTT. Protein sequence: CASSEPGQGASGELFF.